This entry describes one T cell receptor (beta chain). It has no known antigen specificity. Base qualities are not at hand, and no much larger clone is one base apart. RNA was extracted with the RNeasy kit and roughly 0.5 to 1 ug was reverse transcribed using random hexamers. The immunoSEQ multiplex PCR assay, covering 54 Vbeta and 13 Jbeta segments, was used to amplify TCR beta CDR3 regions. To correct PCR amplification bias, a synthetic template baseline was used for both primer optimization and computational correction. Per the authors' processing: Reads were annotated to V, D and J genes according to IMGT and were analyzed with immunoSEQ Analyzer, with only productive sequences retained. To calculate clonality, Shannon entropy was normalized by log2 of the number of productive unique sequences and then subtracted from one. Public and private clones were assessed among the 100 most prevalent clones of each patient and control. Clones were defined as Susac-specific when absent from the healthy and MS cohorts, from about 1,100 published viral clones and from other ImmuneACCESS disease sequences. In TCRdb, the public reads were trimmed at Q25 with fastp and aligned with MiXCR, with productive beta chains retained. CDR3 protein duplicates are merged, each entry listing the most common genes and DNA. These V and J calls are TCRdb output, not the study's own analysis. The sample table shows 150,000 to 200,000 distinct CDR3 sequences, and roughly 95% are seen once. The ten largest clones add up to approximately 0.098% of the sample.

The sample comes from a study of CD8 T cells in Susac syndrome (dated by TCRdb to between 2019 and 2020). Study-wide context: Whether CD8+ T cell activation and differentiation in Susac syndrome was antigen driven was tested using repertoire sequencing. The study at large found these results: The TCR sequencing and HLA analysis was acknowledged to have included a relatively small number of individuals.

The germline V end is reduced by 5 bases and the J end by 5 bases; junction bases left unmatched: 3. CDR1 is given as DFQATT and CDR2 as SNEGSKA, both from the germline V gene (reference sequence). Including the terminal cysteine and phenylalanine, the CDR3 comprises 13 residues. Only the CDR3 region is kept as DNA, spanning 39 bases read in frame from base 1. High-throughput TCR beta sequencing profiled peripheral blood CD8+ and CD4+ T cells from healthy donors, Susac syndrome patients and multiple sclerosis patients. Healthy donors were age- and sex-matched controls. Bulk CD8+ and CD4+ T cells were purified by magnetic negative isolation, while CD8+ TEMRA cells were enriched using FACS. Blood was collected in EDTA tubes and processed within 24 hours, with PBMCs isolated through density gradient centrifugation. PBMCs destined for TCR sequencing were cryopreserved in liquid nitrogen and later thawed in a 37 °C water bath. The sorted or isolated CD4+, CD8+ and CD8+ TEMRA cells had a purity of 90% or higher.

The source material was CD4+ T cells from PBMCs. The clonotype was recovered from a human donor in good health. The V gene is TRBV20-1 and the J gene is TRBJ2-7; a stretch of 13 junction bases matches TRBD2. The DNA sequence follows: TGCAGTGCTCGACTAGCGGGAGGCCACGAGCAGTACTTC. Its translation reads: CSARLAGGHEQYF.